This entry concerns a single TCR beta chain. Clones were sequenced by immunoSEQ multiplex PCR, and TCRdb holds only the in-frame ones, with some missing. The repertoire has 100,000 or so clones, 85% to 95% of them found once; the top ten carry approximately 6%. This CDR3 is 18 amino acids long. The ends were cut back, 6 bases at V and 1 base at J, with 25 bases in the middle. Germline CDR1 is SEHNR and CDR2 is FQNEAQ (reference sequence). The data were taken from a study of blood T cell repertoires in COVID-19. Sequenced: peripheral blood. The chain joins TRBV7-9 to TRBJ2-7; TRBD2 might be the D (5 bases). The source is a woman aged 55-69 years with active COVID-19. CDR3 coding DNA: TGTGCCAGCAGTACCTTAAGCGGCGGGTGGAGGTCATCCTACGAGCAGTACTTC. It codes for CASSTLSGGWRSSYEQYF.